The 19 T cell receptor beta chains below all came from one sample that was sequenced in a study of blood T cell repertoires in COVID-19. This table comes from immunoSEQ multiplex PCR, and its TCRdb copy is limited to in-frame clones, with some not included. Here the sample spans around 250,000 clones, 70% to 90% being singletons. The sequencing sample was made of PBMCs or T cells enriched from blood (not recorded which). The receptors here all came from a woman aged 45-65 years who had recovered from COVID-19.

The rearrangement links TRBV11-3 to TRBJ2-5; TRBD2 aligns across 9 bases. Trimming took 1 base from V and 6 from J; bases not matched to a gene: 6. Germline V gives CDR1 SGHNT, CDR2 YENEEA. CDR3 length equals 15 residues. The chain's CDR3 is CASSLGAGGPQTQYF. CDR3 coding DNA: TGTGCCAGCAGCTTAGGTGCGGGAGGGCCTCAGACCCAGTACTTC.

CDR3 coding DNA: TGCAGTGCTAAGATAGGGGTGGAGCTGTTTTTT. Translated: CSAKIGVELFF. This chain joins TRBV20-1 and TRBJ2-2, with a possible D match to TRBD1 (5 bases). The germline CDR1 and CDR2 sequences are DFQATT and SNEGSKA (reference sequence). This CDR3 region has 11 residues. Trimming cost V 4 bases and J 10 bases, with 10 bases left between them.

In DNA, the CDR3 is TGTGCCAGCATACCGGGACTAGGGAAACAGAGCTCCTACAATGAGCAGTTCTTC. This sequence encodes CASIPGLGKQSSYNEQFF. This chain connects TRBV2 to TRBJ2-1; 8 bases fit TRBD2. CDR1 and CDR2 (germline): SNHLY, FYNNEI. The CDR3 has 18 amino acids. Germline trimming cut 7 bases from V and 0 bases from J; bases unmatched to any gene: 14.

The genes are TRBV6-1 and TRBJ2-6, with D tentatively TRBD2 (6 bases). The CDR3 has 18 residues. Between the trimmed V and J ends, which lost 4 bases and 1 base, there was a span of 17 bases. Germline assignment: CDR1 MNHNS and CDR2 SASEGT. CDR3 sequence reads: CASSGGDGSWSGANVLTF. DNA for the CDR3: TGTGCCAGCAGTGGGGGGGACGGCTCGTGGTCTGGGGCCAACGTCCTGACTTTC.

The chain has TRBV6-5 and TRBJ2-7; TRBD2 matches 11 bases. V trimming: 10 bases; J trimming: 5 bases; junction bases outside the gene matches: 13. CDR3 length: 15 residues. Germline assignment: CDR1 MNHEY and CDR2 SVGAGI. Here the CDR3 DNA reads TGTGCCACCAGGAGGGCTAGCGGGAGGTTCGACGAGCAGTACTTC. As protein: CATRRASGRFDEQYF.

The CDR3 DNA reads TGCGCCAGCAGCCCTCGGGCCCGGGGTAATGAAAAACTGTTTTTT. It encodes CASSPRARGNEKLFF. V and J are TRBV23-1 and TRBJ1-4; D ambiguous. TRBV23-1 counts as an open reading frame of uncertain function. Deletions cut 6 bases from V and 4 bases from J, with 15 bases between. The length of the CDR3 is 15 residues.

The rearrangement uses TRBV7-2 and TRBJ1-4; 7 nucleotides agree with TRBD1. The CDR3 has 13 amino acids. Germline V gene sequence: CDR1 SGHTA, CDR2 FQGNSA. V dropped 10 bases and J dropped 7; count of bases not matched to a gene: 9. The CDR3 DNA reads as TGTGCCACTCAATTGCAGGGGGGTGAAAAACTGTTTTTT. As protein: CATQLQGGEKLFF.

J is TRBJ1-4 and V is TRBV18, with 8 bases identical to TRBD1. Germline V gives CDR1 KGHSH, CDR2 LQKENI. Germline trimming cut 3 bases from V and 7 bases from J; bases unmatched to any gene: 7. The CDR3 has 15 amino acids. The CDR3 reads CASSPMTGEAEKLFF. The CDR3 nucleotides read TGTGCCAGCTCACCTATGACAGGGGAGGCTGAAAAACTGTTTTTT.

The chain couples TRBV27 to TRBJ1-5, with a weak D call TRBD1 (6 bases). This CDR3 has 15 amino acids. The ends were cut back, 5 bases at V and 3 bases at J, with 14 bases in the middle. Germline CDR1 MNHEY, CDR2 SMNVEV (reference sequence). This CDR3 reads CASSMWGHFNQPQHF. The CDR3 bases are TGTGCCAGCAGTATGTGGGGACACTTCAATCAGCCCCAGCATTTT.

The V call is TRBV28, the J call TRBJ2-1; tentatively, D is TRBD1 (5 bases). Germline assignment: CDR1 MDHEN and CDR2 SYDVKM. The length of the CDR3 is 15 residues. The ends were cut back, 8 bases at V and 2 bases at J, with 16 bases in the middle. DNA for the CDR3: TGTGCCAGCGGCATGCCAGGACACACCTACAATGAGCAGTTCTTC. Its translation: CASGMPGHTYNEQFF.

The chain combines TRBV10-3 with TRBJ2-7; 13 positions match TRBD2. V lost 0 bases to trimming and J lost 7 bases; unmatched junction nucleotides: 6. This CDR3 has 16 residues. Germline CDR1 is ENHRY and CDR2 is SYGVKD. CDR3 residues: CAISESRTSGSDEQYF. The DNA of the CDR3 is TGTGCCATCAGTGAGTCCCGGACTAGCGGGAGCGATGAGCAGTACTTC.

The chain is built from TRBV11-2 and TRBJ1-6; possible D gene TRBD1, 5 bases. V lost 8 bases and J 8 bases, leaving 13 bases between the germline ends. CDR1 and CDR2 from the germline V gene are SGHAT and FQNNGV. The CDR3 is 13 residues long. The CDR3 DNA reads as TGTGCCAGCGGGGGTCGGGGGGATTCACCCCTCCACTTT. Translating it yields CASGGRGDSPLHF.

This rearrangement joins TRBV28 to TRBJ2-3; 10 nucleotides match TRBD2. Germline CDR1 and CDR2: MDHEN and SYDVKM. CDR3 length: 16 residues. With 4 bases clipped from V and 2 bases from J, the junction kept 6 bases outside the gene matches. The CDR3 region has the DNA TGTGCCAGCAGTTCGAGCGGGAGGGGAGACACAGATACGCAGTATTTT. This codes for CASSSSGRGDTDTQYF.

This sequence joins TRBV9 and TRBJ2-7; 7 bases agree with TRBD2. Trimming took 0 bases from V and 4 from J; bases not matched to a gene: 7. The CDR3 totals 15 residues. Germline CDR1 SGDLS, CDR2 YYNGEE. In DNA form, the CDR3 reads TGTGCCAGCAGCGTAGGAGAGGCTAGCGGATACGAGCAGTACTTC. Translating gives CASSVGEASGYEQYF.

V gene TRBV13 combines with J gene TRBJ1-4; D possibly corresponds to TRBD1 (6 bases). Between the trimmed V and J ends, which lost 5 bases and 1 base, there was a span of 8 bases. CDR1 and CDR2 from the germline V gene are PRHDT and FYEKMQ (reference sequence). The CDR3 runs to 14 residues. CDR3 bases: TGTGCCAGCAGCGAACAGGGAACTAATGAAAAACTGTTTTTT. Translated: CASSEQGTNEKLFF.

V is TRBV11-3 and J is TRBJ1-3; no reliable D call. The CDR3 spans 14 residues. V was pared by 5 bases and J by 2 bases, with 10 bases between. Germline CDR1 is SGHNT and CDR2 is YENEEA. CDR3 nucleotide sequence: TGTGCCAGCAGCCCTACGTCTGCTGGAAACACCATATATTTT. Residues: CASSPTSAGNTIYF.

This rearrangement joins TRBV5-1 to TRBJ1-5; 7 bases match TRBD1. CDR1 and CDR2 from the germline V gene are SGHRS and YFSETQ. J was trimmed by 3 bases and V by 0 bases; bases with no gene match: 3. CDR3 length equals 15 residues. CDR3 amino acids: CASSLGGQDNQPQHF. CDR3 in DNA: TGCGCCAGCAGCTTGGGAGGACAGGACAATCAGCCCCAGCATTTT. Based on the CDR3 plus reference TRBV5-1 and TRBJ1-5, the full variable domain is KAGVTQTPRYLIKTRGQQVTLSCSPISGHRSVSWYQQTPGQGLQFLFEYFSETQRNKGNFPGRFSGRQFSNSRSEMNVSTLELGDSALYLCASSLGGQDNQPQHFGDGTRLSIL.

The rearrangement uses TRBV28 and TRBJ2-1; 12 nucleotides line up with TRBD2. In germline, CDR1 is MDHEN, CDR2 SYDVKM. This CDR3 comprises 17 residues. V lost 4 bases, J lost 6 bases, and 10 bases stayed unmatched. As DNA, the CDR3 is TGTGCCAGCAGTTCCCCGCTAGCGGGAGGGCCCTCCAATGAGCAGTTCTTC. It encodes CASSSPLAGGPSNEQFF.

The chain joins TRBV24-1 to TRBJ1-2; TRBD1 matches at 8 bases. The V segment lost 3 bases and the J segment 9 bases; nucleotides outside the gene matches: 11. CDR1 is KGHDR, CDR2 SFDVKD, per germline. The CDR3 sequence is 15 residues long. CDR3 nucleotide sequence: TGTGCCACCAGTGATGTTACAGGGGGTATGGATAGCTACACCTTC. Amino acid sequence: CATSDVTGGMDSYTF.